These T cell receptor beta chains were read from a single sample in a study of blood T cell repertoires in COVID-19. Generated by immunoSEQ multiplex PCR, the TCRdb table keeps only in-frame clones and is missing some. This sample yields 70,000 to 100,000 clones, of which roughly 80% are seen a single time; roughly a sixth belongs to the top ten. Material for sequencing was peripheral blood. These receptors originate from a woman of 80 years or more with acute or convalescent COVID-19. Each CDR3 is given with its conserved first and last residue. The D gene is left open where the match is weak. Clone sizes are given selectively: once, few, many, or a class where the clone is expanded.

v_call,j_call,clone_size,d_call,cdr3_nt,cdr3_aa
TRBV5-1,TRBJ1-5,-,TRBD1,TGCGCCAGCAGCCCAGGACAGGGCTGGGCTCAGCCCCAGCATTTT,CASSPGQGWAQPQHF
TRBV19,TRBJ1-1,-,TRBD1,TGTGCCAGCATCAGACAGGGGGCGCCGAACACTGAAGCTTTCTTT,CASIRQGAPNTEAFF
TRBV3-1/TRBV3-2,TRBJ2-2,-,TRBD2,TGTGCCAGCAGCCAACTAGCGGGGGGGAACACCGGGGAGCTGTTTTTT,CASSQLAGGNTGELFF
TRBV3-1/TRBV3-2,TRBJ1-1,few,-,TGTGCCAGCAGCCAAGAGTACGGACAAATGCTGAACACTGAAGCTTTCTTT,CASSQEYGQMLNTEAFF
TRBV10-2,TRBJ2-7,-,-,TGCGCCAGCAGTTCTAATACAGGGTTGTCCTACGAGCAGTACTTC,CASSSNTGLSYEQYF
TRBV19,TRBJ1-6,-,TRBD1,TGTGCCAGTGGATCCGGGACAGCGAGTAATTCACCCCTCCACTTT,CASGSGTASNSPLHF
TRBV28,TRBJ1-2,few,-,TGTGCCAGCAGTTTAATCCTGGGGGCGGGTGGCTACACCTTC,CASSLILGAGGYTF
TRBV30,TRBJ1-5,few,-,TGTGCCTGGAGTGTTTCCGGCAGGGGCGGCAATCAGCCCCAGCATTTT,CAWSVSGRGGNQPQHF
TRBV7-8,TRBJ2-3,-,-,TGTGCCAGCAGCTTAGCCCCCGGGGCGGGGAGCACAGATACGCAGTATTTT,CASSLAPGAGSTDTQYF
TRBV7-2,TRBJ1-4,-,-,TGTGCCAGCAGCTTCCGCCCCCAGACAGCACCTAATGAAAAACTGTTTTTT,CASSFRPQTAPNEKLFF
TRBV20-1,TRBJ2-5,-,-,TGCAGTGCTAGAGCTGAAGAGACCCAGTACTTC,CSARAEETQYF
TRBV19,TRBJ1-4,-,TRBD1,TGTGCCAGTAGTATGACACAGGGGGCGTCGACTAATGAAAAACTGTTTTTT,CASSMTQGASTNEKLFF
TRBV19,TRBJ1-5,-,TRBD1,TGTGCCAGTAGGCTACAGGGGCGAAATCAGCCCCAGCATTTT,CASRLQGRNQPQHF
TRBV27,TRBJ2-2,-,TRBD1,TGTGCCAGCAGGGACCCCATGAGGACAGGGTCTCCCGTATCAGGGGAGCTGTTTTTT,CASRDPMRTGSPVSGELFF
TRBV3-1/TRBV3-2,TRBJ1-2,-,-,TGTGCCAGCAGACCCGACAGACCGCCGCTATATGGCTACACCTTC,CASRPDRPPLYGYTF
TRBV10-1,TRBJ2-7,-,TRBD1,TGCGCCAGCAGGATCCTCCGGGACAGCTCCTACGAGCAGTACTTC,CASRILRDSSYEQYF
TRBV6-4,TRBJ1-4,once,-,TGTGCCGGACGACCGACCTTGGACCACGGGGCAACTAATGAAAAACTGTTTTTT,CAGRPTLDHGATNEKLFF
TRBV3-1/TRBV3-2,TRBJ1-3,few,TRBD1,TGTGCCAGCAGCCCCCGAGCTCAGGGGGGTTCTGGAAACACCATATATTTT,CASSPRAQGGSGNTIYF
TRBV14,TRBJ2-5,-,-,TGTGCCAGCAGTCTTACAAAAGTTCAAGAGACCCAGTACTTC,CASSLTKVQETQYF
TRBV3-1/TRBV3-2,TRBJ1-2,-,-,TGTGCCAGCAGCCTAAAATCTGGGACAAGCTATGGCTACACCTTC,CASSLKSGTSYGYTF
TRBV11-2,TRBJ1-2,-,-,TGTGCCAGCAGCTTAGTAGGGGACTCTAACTATGGCTACACCTTC,CASSLVGDSNYGYTF
TRBV19,TRBJ2-7,-,TRBD1,TGTGCCATCCCCCCGACAGGGACAGTCTACGAGCAGTACTTC,CAIPPTGTVYEQYF
TRBV3-1/TRBV3-2,TRBJ2-5,-,TRBD1,TGTGCCAGCAGCCCGCCGAAATCCGGGACAGGACATGGGACCCAGTACTTC,CASSPPKSGTGHGTQYF
TRBV7-8,TRBJ2-1,-,-,TGTGCCAGCAGCTCGGGGCTTCGGGGGAATGAGCAGTTCTTC,CASSSGLRGNEQFF